The present entry profiles one TCR beta chain with its context. The antigen remains unidentified. The germline CDR1 and CDR2 sequences are SGHNT and YYREEE (reference sequence). V was cut by 1 base and J by 0 bases, with 4 bases left in between. CDR3 size: 13 residues. The sample comes from a study of shared clonotypes between healthy human individuals. Study-level results: Estimated clonotype richness was generally higher in naive than memory subsets.

Selected positively for CCR7 and CD45RO-negative, naive CD8 cells excluded terminally differentiated effector memory CD45RA+ cells. Profiling relied on immunoSEQ multiplex PCR, and the TCRdb table lists in-frame clones only, not all of them. Among around 2,000,000 clones listed, less than 95% were seen once. Sequencing was performed on naive CD8+ T cells sorted from blood. The chain carries TRBV5-4 and TRBJ1-2; no reliable D call. The receptor was derived from a man aged 18 to 30 in good health. DNA of the CDR3: TGTGCCAGCAGCTTGATGGCTAACTATGGCTACACCTTC. Amino acids: CASSLMANYGYTF.